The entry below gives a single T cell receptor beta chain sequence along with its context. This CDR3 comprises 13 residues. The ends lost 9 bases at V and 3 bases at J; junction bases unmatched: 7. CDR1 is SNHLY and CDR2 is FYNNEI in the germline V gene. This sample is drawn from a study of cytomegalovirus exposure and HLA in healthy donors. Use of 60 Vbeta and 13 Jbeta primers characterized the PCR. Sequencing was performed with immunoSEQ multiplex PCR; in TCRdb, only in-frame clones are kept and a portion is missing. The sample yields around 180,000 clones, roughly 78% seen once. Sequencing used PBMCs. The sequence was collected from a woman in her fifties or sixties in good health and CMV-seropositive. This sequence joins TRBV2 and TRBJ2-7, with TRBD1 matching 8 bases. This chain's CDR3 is CASRQGLGYEQYF. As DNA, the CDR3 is TGTGCCAGTCGACAGGGGTTAGGCTACGAGCAGTACTTC.